The entry that follows covers one T cell receptor beta chain sequence. This clone has only a few counts. Its binding antigen is unknown. No base quality information exists; no much larger clone differs at one position. CDR1 is given as SGHDT and CDR2 as YYEEEE, both from the germline V gene. The CDR3 holds 14 amino acids from the cysteine to the phenylalanine. Just the 42-base CDR3 DNA is kept, in frame starting at base 1. V is pruned by 2 bases and J by 4 bases, leaving 3 bases of the junction without a gene match. The cohort consisted of approximately 670 healthy bone marrow donors. At the time of sampling, every cohort member was nominally healthy, though immune exposures that went unrecorded were likely present. The donor was CMV seronegative and was included in the group of about 400 seronegative cohort members. Each donor provided a peripheral blood sample, and peripheral blood mononuclear cells were used for TCR beta sequencing. Genomic DNA was extracted from the blood cell samples with the Qiagen DNeasy Blood Extraction Kit.

This entry belongs to a study of cytomegalovirus exposure and HLA in healthy donors (dated by TCRdb to the late 2010s). Background for the entire study: An earlier analysis of some 600 of the donors reported approximately 260 Gb of sequence data and 95 million to 120 million unique TCR beta sequences obtained from around 170 million T cells. An early release that covered about 600 HLA-typed donors contained approximately 300 gigabases of sequencing data and some 87 million unique TCR sequences. The genetic ancestry cluster associated with self-reported Caucasian donors included around four fifths of the roughly 410 genotyped donors. The study aimed to test whether cataloging public T cell receptors could reveal signatures of past pathogen exposure. The study used immunosequencing to profile the T cell repertoires of some 600 subjects and linked those repertoires to cytomegalovirus serostatus. A separate validation cohort of over 95 different subjects was used in addition to the approximately 700-subject first cohort. High-throughput TCR immunosequencing, statistical association of individual TCRs with disease status, and machine learning were combined to predict cytomegalovirus infection status. In a later analysis, previously published TCR beta repertoires from about 640 donors were re-analyzed and high-resolution HLA genotyping was added so that TCR occurrence patterns could be studied. In the later analysis, no new phenotypic data were used to find candidate immune exposures; instead, reliance was placed on TCR beta sequences and their occurrence across donors. To decide whether each TCR beta V gene segment behaved as functional or pseudogenic, an earlier analysis of several hundred of the donors relied on high-throughput TCR beta sequencing. Alongside the repertoire data, information on donor age, sex, ethnicity and CMV serostatus was compiled. In a later genetic analysis, genome-wide SNP genotypes for 398 of the 666 donors were used, and that subset was treated as a discovery cohort. Every repertoire in the discovery cohort had been generated on one and the same sequencing platform. HLA typing included class I and class II loci at four-digit resolution. Typing coverage differed by locus: A, B, C, DRB1 and DQB1 were typed in roughly 629-640 donors, DQA1 in approximately 520, DPA1 in 600 to 610, and DPB1 in just under 490. A few DR-DQ haplotypes were handled as single units for association and clustering because linkage in the cohort was strong. On average, around 240,000 unique TCR beta nucleotide sequences were sequenced per donor among about 400 genotyped donors of the cohort, with roughly 19% of those sequences being non-productive.

The investigation overall reported the following: V-gene and J-gene trimming of TCR beta chains was associated with a missense DCLRE1C variant in a later genetic analysis, and the association was replicated in an independent cohort. HLA typing was unavailable for some donors at each locus, so association tests used only the typed subset. Because counts were too low, 15 to 20 rarely observed V segments, including chromosome 9 orphons, were excluded from the earlier analysis of 500 to 700 of the donors. A later genetic analysis reported fewer N-insertions in productive TCRs among donors in an Asian-associated ancestry cluster than the 666-donor mean. A further reported finding was that TCR beta sequences accurately predicted the HLA-A and HLA-B alleles for most subjects in the first cohort. The sequencing pipeline was judged likely to have produced a cluster of highly shared sequence variants as a technical artifact. A few of the identified cytomegalovirus-associated TCR beta chains were confirmed in vitro to be specific for cytomegalovirus antigens. The presence/absence analyses assumed that sequencing depth was roughly uniform across donors, and that assumption may not be true. When HLA alleles, especially DR and DQ, strongly co-occurred, attributing TCR associations to individual alleles was difficult. According to a later analysis, most CMV-associated TCR beta chains appeared to be HLA-restricted, and the HLA associations seemed to be driven largely by CMV exposure. At a false discovery rate of 0.05, a later analysis linked 15,000 to 20,000 TCR beta sequences to specific HLA alleles. This cohort had only TCR beta chains sequenced, and the lack of alpha or paired-chain data limited which features could be detected. A later analysis found that TCR association rates varied across HLA loci, with DRB1 alleles showing the most associated TCRs and HLA-C alleles the fewest. The authors suggested that the approach could potentially be generalized to other disease states and immunological phenotypes. The classifier was reported to diagnose cytomegalovirus status with high specificity and sensitivity in both the original cohort and the validation cohort. Across donors, most TCR sequences were observed very rarely, whereas some public TCRs were present in many individuals. Linkage disequilibrium might explain the correlated functional status among segregating V segments, but an unknown experimental factor could not be excluded. In a later analysis, HLA-associated TCR beta chains showed more clonal expansion and lower generation probabilities than non-associated chains that were equally common. Because the 87-base-pair reads could not distinguish some IMGT-functional V segments, including TRBV6-2 and TRBV6-3, those segments were excluded. The study listed 150 to 200 TCR beta chains as associated with cytomegalovirus. The only immune exposure information available for the cohort was CMV serostatus. An earlier analysis of 450 to 750 of the donors showed that most TCR beta V segments appeared in productive rearrangements either about 90% or about 30% of the time, which broadly matched IMGT annotations. A later analysis reported that several top co-occurrence clusters appeared linked to parvovirus B19, influenza, CMV and Epstein-Barr virus.

The library was made by the immunoSEQ multiplex PCR assay. The multiplex PCR relied on a mix of 60 forward primers for TCR Vbeta segments and 13 reverse primers for TCR Jbeta segments. A multiplex PCR assay on genomic DNA amplified the CDR3 region of rearranged TCR beta genes. The Illumina HiSeq System was used to sequence the amplified TCR beta libraries as 87-base-pair reads. Processing in the source paper ran as follows. In a later analysis, roughly 80 million unique TCR beta chains were counted across the roughly 610 repertoires, and approximately 9.9 million of these chains were shared by at least two donors. To remove PCR and sequencing errors, raw reads were error-corrected and collapsed into unique sequences using a nearest-neighbor algorithm that merged closely related sequences. V, D and J gene segments were assigned by aligning CDR3 sequences to IMGT reference sequences. For a sequence to be retained, at least a six-nucleotide match to both a V gene segment and a J gene segment was required. Rearrangements were classified as productive when the CDR3 lacked stop codons and remained in frame with V and J, and all other rearrangements were classified as non-productive. CDR3 was defined according to IMGT convention as the region running from the second conserved V-encoded cysteine to the conserved J-encoded phenylalanine. The earlier analysis of roughly 590 of the donors excluded sequences that lacked an unambiguous match to a single V gene segment. An earlier analysis of about 600 of the donors called V segments functional above 56.7% productive rearrangements and segregating when the between-donor standard deviation exceeded 5%. A statistical classification framework was developed to diagnose cytomegalovirus status using the catalog of TCR beta chain sequences. V and J gene assignment, in a later analysis, came from comparing TCR nucleotide sequences with IMGT/GENE-DB human TR gene sequences. A later analysis assigned CDR3 sequences and most-parsimonious VDJ recombination scenarios with the TCRdist pipeline. In a later analysis, each TCR beta chain was defined by its CDR3 amino acid sequence together with its V-gene family, and reads lacking a unique V-gene family were excluded. In a later analysis, fewer than 650 highly shared, low-generation-probability nucleotide sequences were removed to address suspected cross-contamination and a sequencing artifact. In a later analysis, a clonal expansion index for each public chain was calculated from normalized within-repertoire ranks of inferred template counts. Generation probabilities in a later analysis came from a VDJ recombination model fitted to out-of-frame rearrangements, and those results were checked against IGoR. In a later analysis, hypergeometric tests were used to score TCR-TCR, TCR-HLA and TCR-CMV co-occurrence, with a repertoire-size bias correction applied to TCR pairs. A later analysis estimated false discovery rates by permuting HLA or CMV assignments 20 times. In a later analysis, co-occurring TCRs were grouped using DBSCAN, with TCRdist sequence similarity added in when clustering inside HLA-allele-positive subsets. For co-occurrence clustering, repertoires with fewer than 30,000 or more than 120,000 public chains were excluded, along with a handful of repertoires with anomalous nucleotide sharing. As stored in TCRdb, this immuneACCESS dataset retains in-frame rearrangements with V and J assigned. A fraction of the clones does not appear; measured against another copy, unresolved V genes explain less than half of the discrepancy, and the remainder lacks a known reason. The V and J calls and the clone size are those of that table, but D and trimming were determined from the DNA. This sample gives fewer than 200,000 clones in total; about three quarters of them show up just once. The ten biggest clones cover roughly 1.9% of the sample.

This receptor chain uses TRBV5-6 and TRBJ1-2; 9 central bases correspond to TRBD1. Source material: PBMCs. The clonotype comes from a female donor in good health and CMV-seronegative. CDR3 loop: CASSFRDRAYGYTF. The nucleotide sequence is given as TGTGCCAGCAGCTTTCGGGACAGGGCCTATGGCTACACCTTC. Supplemented by the reference TRBV5-6 and TRBJ1-2 proteins around the CDR3, the complete variable domain is DAGVTQSPTHLIKTRGQQVTLRCSPKSGHDTVSWYQQALGQGPQFIFQYYEEEERQRGNFPDRFSGHQFPNYSSELNVNALLLGDSALYLCASSFRDRAYGYTFGSGTRLTVV.